This TCR beta chain emerged from a study of blood T cell repertoires in COVID-19. On the study more broadly: The study drew acute and convalescent COVID-19 samples from the United States, Italy and Spain.

The CDR3 is made up of 14 amino acids. Per the germline V gene, CDR1 is SGHTA and CDR2 is FQGNSA. V shed 5 bases and J shed 6 bases, with 16 bases lying between them. In the study's own analysis: Estimated nucleated cell counts came from reference gene primer amplification. TCRdb keeps only in-frame clones here, not all; method: immunoSEQ multiplex PCR. V, J and clone size derive from that table, while D and trimming were established from the DNA sequence. The repertoire consists of 160,000 or so clones, with about four fifths occurring once and the leading ten covering roughly 9.6%. Source material: peripheral blood. This clonotype originated in a man in his 60s with active or convalescent COVID-19. The J gene is TRBJ1-2, the V gene TRBV7-2; D is undetermined. The CDR3 nucleotides are TGTGCCAGCAGCCTCCAGACACGCCCCCATGGCTACACCTTC. Translating gives CASSLQTRPHGYTF.